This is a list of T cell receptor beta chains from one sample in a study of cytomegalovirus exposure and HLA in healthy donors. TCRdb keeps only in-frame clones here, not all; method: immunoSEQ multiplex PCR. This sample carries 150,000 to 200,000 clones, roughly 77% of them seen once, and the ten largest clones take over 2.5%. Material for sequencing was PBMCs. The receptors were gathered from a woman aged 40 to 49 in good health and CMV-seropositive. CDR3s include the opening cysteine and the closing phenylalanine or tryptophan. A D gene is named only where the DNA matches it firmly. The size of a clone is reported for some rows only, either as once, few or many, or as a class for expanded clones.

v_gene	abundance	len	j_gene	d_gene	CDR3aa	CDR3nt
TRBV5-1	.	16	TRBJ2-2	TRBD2	CASSLVTSGNTGELFF	TGCGCCAGCAGCTTGGTTACTAGCGGGAACACCGGGGAGCTGTTTTTT
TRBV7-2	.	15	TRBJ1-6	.	CASSPGHFYNSPLHF	TGTGCCAGCAGCCCAGGACATTTTTATAATTCACCCCTCCACTTT
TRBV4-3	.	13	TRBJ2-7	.	CASSRGQLYEQYF	TGCGCCAGCAGCCGGGGACAACTCTACGAGCAGTACTTC
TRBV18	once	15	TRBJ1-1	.	CASSPRDKKNTEAFF	TGTGCCAGCTCACCCCGGGACAAAAAGAACACTGAAGCTTTCTTT
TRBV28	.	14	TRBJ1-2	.	CASSLILRNYGYTF	TGTGCCAGCAGTCTCATCCTGAGAAACTATGGCTACACCTTC
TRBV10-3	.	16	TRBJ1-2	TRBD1	CAISASTGQGSNGYTF	TGTGCCATCAGTGCTTCAACGGGACAGGGGTCAAATGGCTACACCTTC
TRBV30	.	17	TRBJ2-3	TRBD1	CAWSPQGAFLSTDTQYF	TGTGCCTGGAGCCCTCAGGGGGCTTTCCTTAGCACAGATACGCAGTATTTT
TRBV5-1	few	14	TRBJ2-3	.	CASGLQGFGDTQYF	TGCGCCAGCGGCCTTCAGGGATTCGGAGATACGCAGTATTTT
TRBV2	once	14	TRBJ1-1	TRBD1	CASRYRGMNTEAFF	TGTGCCAGCAGGTACAGGGGCATGAACACTGAAGCTTTCTTT
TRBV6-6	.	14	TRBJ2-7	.	CASRPRVDSYEQYF	TGTGCCAGCCGCCCTCGAGTCGACTCCTACGAGCAGTACTTC
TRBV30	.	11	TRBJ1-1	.	CAWIQGTEAFF	TGTGCCTGGATCCAGGGCACTGAAGCTTTCTTT
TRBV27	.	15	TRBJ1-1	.	CASRALDIPLDAAFF	TGTGCCAGCAGGGCCCTGGACATCCCACTGGATGCGGCTTTCTTT
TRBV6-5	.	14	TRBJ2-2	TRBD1	CASIQGTNTGELFF	TGTGCCAGCATACAGGGGACGAACACCGGGGAGCTGTTTTTT
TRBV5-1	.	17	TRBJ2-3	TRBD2	CASSRGGGGGSTDTQYF	TGCGCCAGCAGCCGGGGCGGCGGGGGGGGAAGCACAGATACGCAGTATTTT
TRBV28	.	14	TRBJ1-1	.	CASSADSVNNEAFF	TGTGCCAGCAGCGCGGACAGTGTGAACAATGAAGCTTTCTTT
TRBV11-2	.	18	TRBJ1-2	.	CASSFIRGPSTGLGGYTF	TGTGCCAGCAGTTTTATTAGGGGCCCCTCCACAGGGCTCGGCGGCTACACCTTC
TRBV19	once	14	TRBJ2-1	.	CASSSGPQGREQFF	TGTGCCAGTAGTTCCGGGCCTCAGGGGCGTGAGCAGTTCTTC
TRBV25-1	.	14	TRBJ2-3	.	CASTPEGHTDTQYF	TGTGCCAGCACCCCGGAGGGGCACACAGATACGCAGTATTTT
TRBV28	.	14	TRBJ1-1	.	CASSSPGLNTEAFF	TGTGCCAGCAGCTCCCCAGGGCTTAACACTGAAGCTTTCTTT
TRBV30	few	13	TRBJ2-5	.	CAWSKDSQETQYF	TGTGCCTGGAGTAAGGACAGCCAAGAGACCCAGTACTTC
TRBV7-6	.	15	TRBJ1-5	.	CASSLGQSGNQPQHF	TGTGCCAGCAGTCTCGGACAAAGTGGCAATCAGCCCCAGCATTTT
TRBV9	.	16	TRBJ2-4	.	CASSETPAAAKNIQYF	TGTGCCAGCAGCGAGACCCCTGCAGCGGCCAAAAACATTCAGTACTTC
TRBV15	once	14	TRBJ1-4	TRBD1	CATSRKPGQPQLFF	TGTGCCACCAGCAGAAAACCGGGACAGCCCCAACTGTTTTTT
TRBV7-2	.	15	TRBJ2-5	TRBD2	CASSPPGTSGVTQYF	TGTGCCAGCAGCCCCCCCGGGACTAGCGGGGTGACCCAGTACTTC
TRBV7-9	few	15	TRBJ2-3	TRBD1	CSSSLTGQGTDTQYF	TGTTCCAGCAGCTTAACAGGACAGGGCACAGATACGCAGTATTTT
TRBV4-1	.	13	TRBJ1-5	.	CASSRTVYQPQHF	TGCGCCAGCAGCCGCACTGTCTATCAGCCCCAGCATTTT
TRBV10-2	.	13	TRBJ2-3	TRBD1	CATIQGERDTQYF	TGCGCCACTATTCAGGGGGAAAGGGATACGCAGTATTTT
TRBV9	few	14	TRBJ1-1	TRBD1	CASSAGTGRGGAFF	TGTGCCAGCAGCGCTGGGACAGGCCGAGGCGGAGCTTTCTTT
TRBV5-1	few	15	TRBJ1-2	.	CASSLGGRENYGYTF	TGCGCCAGCAGCTTGGGAGGACGGGAGAACTATGGCTACACCTTC
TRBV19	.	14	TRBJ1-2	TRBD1	CASSTGQGPYGYTF	TGTGCCAGTAGTACCGGACAGGGACCCTACGGCTACACCTTC
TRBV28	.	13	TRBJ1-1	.	CASSLPGLTEAFF	TGTGCCAGCAGTTTGCCGGGGTTGACTGAAGCTTTCTTT
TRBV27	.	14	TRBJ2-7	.	CASRHETDSYEQYF	TGTGCCAGCCGCCATGAAACTGATTCCTACGAGCAGTACTTC
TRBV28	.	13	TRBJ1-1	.	CASSLPRRGEAFF	TGTGCCAGCAGTTTGCCCCGCCGGGGAGAAGCTTTCTTT
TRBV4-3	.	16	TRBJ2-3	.	CASSQDTGEYADTQYF	TGCGCCAGCAGCCAAGATACCGGGGAATACGCAGATACGCAGTATTTT
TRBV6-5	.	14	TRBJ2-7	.	CASSYSYRDYEQYF	TGTGCCAGCAGTTACTCCTACAGGGATTACGAGCAGTACTTC
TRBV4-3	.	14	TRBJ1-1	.	CASSQDRWRTEAFF	TGCGCCAGCAGCCAAGATCGGTGGAGAACTGAAGCTTTCTTT
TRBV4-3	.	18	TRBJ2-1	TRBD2	CASSQDAGGSVSYNEQFF	TGCGCCAGCAGCCAAGATGCGGGCGGGAGCGTCTCCTACAATGAGCAGTTCTTC
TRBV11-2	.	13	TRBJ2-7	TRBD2	CASSSGAGGEQYF	TGTGCCAGCAGTTCAGGAGCCGGGGGGGAGCAGTACTTC
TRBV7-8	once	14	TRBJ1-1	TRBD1	CASSPDRGRTEAFF	TGTGCCAGCAGCCCCGACAGGGGAAGGACTGAAGCTTTCTTT
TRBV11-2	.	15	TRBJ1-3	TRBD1	CASSQPRTGGNTIYF	TGTGCCAGCAGCCAACCCCGGACAGGGGGGAACACCATATATTTT
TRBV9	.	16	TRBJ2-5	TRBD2	CASSVESSGVAETQYF	TGTGCCAGCAGCGTAGAGAGTAGCGGGGTGGCCGAGACCCAGTACTTC
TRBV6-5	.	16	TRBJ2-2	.	CASSYSRTAGAGELFF	TGTGCCAGCAGTTACTCGAGAACCGCAGGGGCCGGGGAGCTGTTTTTT
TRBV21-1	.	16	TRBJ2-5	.	CASSKKRGQGLETQYF	TGTGCCAGCAGCAAAAAAAGGGGACAGGGATTGGAGACCCAGTACTTC
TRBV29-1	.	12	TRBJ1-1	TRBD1	CSVRDRNTEAFF	TGCAGCGTTCGGGACAGGAACACTGAAGCTTTCTTT
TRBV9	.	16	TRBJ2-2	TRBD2	CASSVGLAENTGELFF	TGTGCCAGCAGCGTAGGACTAGCGGAGAACACCGGGGAGCTGTTTTTT
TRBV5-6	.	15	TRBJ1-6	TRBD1	CASSLRGGHNSPLHF	TGTGCCAGCAGCTTGCGAGGGGGCCATAATTCACCCCTCCACTTT
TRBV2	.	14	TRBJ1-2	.	CASSGGTVNYGYTF	TGTGCCAGCAGCGGAGGGACTGTGAACTATGGCTACACCTTC
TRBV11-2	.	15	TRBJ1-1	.	CASSLGAAVRLGAFF	TGTGCCAGCAGCTTAGGGGCAGCCGTTAGGTTAGGAGCTTTCTTT
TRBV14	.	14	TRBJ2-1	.	CASNPGPNRNEQFF	TGTGCCAGCAACCCCGGGCCGAACAGGAATGAGCAGTTCTTC
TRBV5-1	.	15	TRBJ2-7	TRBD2	CASSHRGGLTYEQYF	TGCGCCAGCAGCCACCGGGGGGGCCTGACCTACGAGCAGTACTTC
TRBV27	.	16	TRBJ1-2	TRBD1	CASSPYSPTGFGGYTF	TGTGCCAGCAGTCCATACTCTCCGACAGGGTTTGGTGGCTACACCTTC
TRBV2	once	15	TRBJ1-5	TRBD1	CASRAGTGFNQPQHF	TGTGCCAGCAGGGCAGGGACAGGGTTTAATCAGCCCCAGCATTTT
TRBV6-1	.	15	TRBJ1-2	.	CASSAQGGVGYGYTF	TGTGCCAGCAGTGCCCAGGGTGGGGTGGGCTATGGCTACACCTTC
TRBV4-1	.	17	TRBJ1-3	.	CASSQEIPPGAGNTIYF	TGCGCCAGCAGCCAAGAAATCCCGCCTGGAGCCGGAAACACCATATATTTT
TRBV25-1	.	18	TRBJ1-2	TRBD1	CASSEYSGAGTANYGYTF	TGTGCCAGCAGTGAATATTCCGGGGCAGGGACAGCTAACTATGGCTACACCTTC
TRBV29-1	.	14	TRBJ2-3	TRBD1	CSVGGTGNTDTQYF	TGCAGCGTTGGCGGGACAGGGAACACAGATACGCAGTATTTT
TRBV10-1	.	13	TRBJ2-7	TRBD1	CASSPDRGYEQYF	TGCGCCAGCAGTCCTGACAGGGGATACGAGCAGTACTTC
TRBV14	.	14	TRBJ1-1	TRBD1	CASSQLTGGSRAFF	TGTGCCAGCAGCCAACTGACAGGGGGCTCGCGAGCTTTCTTT
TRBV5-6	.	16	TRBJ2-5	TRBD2	CASSELLAGGQETQYF	TGTGCCAGCAGCGAACTTCTAGCGGGGGGTCAAGAGACCCAGTACTTC
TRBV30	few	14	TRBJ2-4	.	CAWSTGNAKNIQYF	TGTGCCTGGAGCACAGGGAACGCCAAAAACATTCAGTACTTC